These 18 T cell receptor beta chains were sequenced from one sample in a study of T cell repertoires in cytomegalovirus infection. Their antigens are not known. TCRdb reanalysed the reads using MiXCR and keeps one entry per CDR3 protein. The sample shows approximately 500,000 distinct CDR3 sequences, roughly 34% of them seen only once. The starting material was cultured PBMCs, obtained from culture after CMV antigen stimulation. The receptor source for this set is a human donor in good health (CMV status not recorded). Some clones in this sample may be carry-over from other donors' samples.

The V call is TRBV7-2, the J call TRBJ2-7, with 7 bases matching TRBD1. CDR1 is SGHTA and CDR2 is FQGNSA in the germline V gene. The junction had 5 bases not matched to a gene; V was cut back by 1 base and J by 2 bases. The CDR3 has 15 amino acids. The CDR3 reads CASSLVDRAPYEQYF. The CDR3 coding sequence is TGTGCCAGCAGCTTAGTCGACAGGGCCCCCTACGAGCAGTACTTC.

This clonotype was found a few times. This rearrangement joins TRBV7-9 to TRBJ2-3, with 7 bases lining up with TRBD2. J was trimmed by 4 bases and V by 5 bases; bases with no gene match: 6. The CDR3 extends over 14 amino acids. The germline V gene encodes CDR1 SEHNR and CDR2 FQNEAQ (reference sequence). CDR3 sequence: CASSPREGPDTQYF. The CDR3 nucleotides read TGTGCCAGCAGCCCTAGGGAGGGCCCAGATACGCAGTATTTT.

V gene TRBV29-1 combines with J gene TRBJ1-3; possibly TRBD1 for D (5 bases). This CDR3 region has 13 residues. Germline V lookup: CDR1 SQVTM, CDR2 ANQGSEA. V lost 5 bases to trimming and J lost 2 bases, with 10 bases between them. The CDR3: CSVFGAAGNTIYF. In nucleotides, the CDR3 is TGCAGCGTTTTCGGGGCGGCTGGAAACACCATATATTTT.

This clonotype has just a few counts. This sequence joins TRBV7-2 and TRBJ1-5; 7 positions agree with TRBD1. The CDR3 consists of 15 residues. The V gene end was trimmed by 3 bases and the J gene end by 9 bases; junction bases not matched to a gene: 11. Germline V gives CDR1 SGHTA, CDR2 FQGNSA. CDR3 bases: TGTGCCAGCAGCTTGGAAGGGGGCGCCGGGCCGCCCCAGCATTTT. It encodes CASSLEGGAGPPQHF.

With regard to this clonotype: A read error may produce the germline difference seen at one junction end. V usage is TRBV4-1 and J usage is TRBJ2-1; 8 bases line up with TRBD1. Germline V CDR1 and CDR2: MGHRA, YSYEKL. This CDR3 has 17 residues. CDR3 in amino acids: CASNQDSYQDRDNEQLF. The CDR3 DNA reads TGCGCCAGCAACCAAGACTCCTACCAGGACAGGGACAATGAGCAGTTGTTC.

This clonotype was counted a few times. V is TRBV7-2 and J is TRBJ2-7; D possibly corresponds to TRBD2 (6 bases). This CDR3 spans 12 amino acids. Trimming took off 1 base at V and 12 bases at J, with 13 bases between the two ends. Germline lookup yields CDR1 SGHTA and CDR2 FQGNSA. The CDR3 loop is CASSLGAGTRYF. The DNA for the CDR3 is TGTGCCAGCAGCTTAGGCGCGGGGACGCGGTACTTC.

The chain combines TRBV7-2 with TRBJ2-2; D call uncertain. V was clipped by 1 base and J by 2 bases, with 8 bases between them. Germline V gene lookup returns CDR1 SGHTA and CDR2 FQGNSA. The CDR3 covers 15 residues. CDR3 DNA: TGTGCCAGCAGCTTAGATCGCCTCAACACCGGGGAGCTGTTTTTT. The encoded protein is CASSLDRLNTGELFF.

This clonotype was seen a handful of times. The chain joins TRBV25-1 to TRBJ1-6, with 8 bases aligning to TRBD1. The CDR3 spans 14 residues. Looked up from germline, CDR1 is MGHDK and CDR2 is SYGVNS. Unmatched junction bases numbered 8, after V lost 4 bases and J lost 12 bases. The CDR3 DNA reads TGTGCCAGCAGTGGTGACAGGGGAAAGGAACCCCTCCACTTT. Translating it yields CASSGDRGKEPLHF. Complete variable domain (other parts from reference TRBV25-1 and TRBJ1-6): EADIYQTPRYLVIGTGKKITLECSQTMGHDKMYWYQQDPGMELHLIHYSYGVNSTEKGDLSSESTVSRIRTEHFPLTLESARPSHTSQYLCASSGDRGKEPLHFGNGTRLTVT.

The chain is built from TRBV19 and TRBJ1-1, with D unclear. There are 14 residues in the CDR3. Trimming pared 1 base from V and 0 bases from J, leaving 6 bases between. The germline gives CDR1 LNHDA, CDR2 SQIVND (reference sequence). The CDR3 is CASSIVSVNTEAFF. The CDR3 bases are TGTGCCAGTAGTATAGTTTCGGTGAACACTGAAGCTTTCTTT. Using reference TRBV19 and TRBJ1-1 for the parts outside the CDR3, the full variable domain is DGGITQSPKYLFRKEGQNVTLSCEQNLNHDAMYWYRQDPGQGLRLIYYSQIVNDFQKGDIAEGYSVSREKKESFPLTVTSAQKNPTAFYLCASSIVSVNTEAFFGQGTRLTVV.

There are a few counts of this clonotype. The chain couples TRBV6-6 to TRBJ2-7; D remains ambiguous. The CDR3 runs 13 residues. V was trimmed by 4 bases and J by 3 bases, leaving 10 bases between them. The germline V gene encodes CDR1 MNHNY and CDR2 SVGAGI (reference sequence). The CDR3 spells CASSSRVGYEQYF. The CDR3 coding sequence is TGTGCCAGCAGTTCCCGGGTCGGCTACGAGCAGTACTTC.

The chain carries TRBV7-9 and TRBJ1-3, with D perhaps matching TRBD1 (5 bases). This CDR3 comprises 17 residues. V lost 1 base and J lost 0, with 13 bases in between. CDR1 and CDR2 from the germline V gene are SEHNR and FQNEAQ (reference sequence). The DNA of the CDR3 is TGTGCCAGCAGCTTAGTGGGGACTCCCCCCTCTGGAAACACCATATATTTT. Translating it yields CASSLVGTPPSGNTIYF.

This sequence joins TRBV28 and TRBJ2-2, with 8 bases matching TRBD1. This CDR3 is built from 14 residues. The ends lost 5 bases at V and 7 bases at J; junction bases unmatched: 6. Germline V lookup: CDR1 MDHEN, CDR2 SYDVKM. The CDR3 sequence is CASSARTGIGELFF. The CDR3 DNA reads TGTGCCAGCAGTGCCAGGACAGGGATCGGGGAGCTGTTTTTT.

This chain connects TRBV27 to TRBJ2-2, with a weak D call TRBD2 (5 bases). CDR3 length: 15 amino acids. Per germline, CDR1 MNHEY and CDR2 SMNVEV (reference sequence). V dropped 6 bases and J dropped 5 bases, with 16 bases sitting between them. This CDR3 is CASRMEPSGTGELFF. CDR3 bases: TGTGCCAGCAGGATGGAGCCCTCGGGGACCGGGGAGCTGTTTTTT.

The chain carries TRBV27 and TRBJ2-7; D is unresolved. Germline V lookup: CDR1 MNHEY, CDR2 SMNVEV (reference sequence). This CDR3 has 13 amino acids. V lost 6 bases and J 3 bases, leaving 12 bases between the germline ends. This chain's CDR3 is CASRDILNYEQYF. In DNA form, the CDR3 reads TGTGCCAGCAGAGACATCCTTAACTACGAGCAGTACTTC.

This chain uses TRBV29-1 with TRBJ1-1; D is perhaps TRBD1 (6 bases). CDR3 length: 14 amino acids. The V end was cut by 6 bases, the J end by 1 base, with 15 bases between. Per germline, CDR1 SQVTM and CDR2 ANQGSEA. This chain's CDR3 is CSVGAFGANTEAFF. CDR3 bases: TGCAGCGTGGGGGCATTTGGAGCGAACACTGAAGCTTTCTTT.

This clonotype turned up a few times. The J gene is TRBJ2-7, the V gene TRBV6-6; TRBD2 might be the D (5 bases). V lost 0 bases and J 6 bases, leaving 15 bases between the germline ends. This CDR3 contains 15 residues. The germline gives CDR1 MNHNY, CDR2 SVGAGI (reference sequence). CDR3 residues: CASSYSRASSGEQYF. The CDR3 nucleotides are TGTGCCAGCAGTTACTCGAGAGCCTCCAGCGGCGAGCAGTACTTC.

The chain combines TRBV29-1 with TRBJ2-3; D might be TRBD2 (6 bases). The CDR3 is 13 amino acids. Trimming shortened V by 4 bases and J by 3 bases, and 11 bases separated the two germline ends. Germline V gene data show CDR1 as SQVTM and CDR2 as ANQGSEA. CDR3 amino acids: CSVAGGITDTQYF. CDR3 coding DNA: TGCAGCGTTGCGGGCGGGATTACAGATACGCAGTATTTT.

This rearrangement joins TRBV5-4 to TRBJ1-2; D is ambiguous. With 5 bases removed from V and 1 base from J, the gap between germline ends came to 9 bases. Germline V CDR1 and CDR2: SGHNT, YYREEE (reference sequence). The length of the CDR3 is 13 residues. The CDR3 sequence: CASSFQLNYGYTF. CDR3 DNA: TGTGCCAGCAGTTTTCAACTTAACTATGGCTACACCTTC. The full variable domain, with the rest looked up from reference TRBV5-4 and TRBJ1-2, is ETGVTQSPTHLIKTRGQQVTLRCSSQSGHNTVSWYQQALGQGPQFIFQYYREEENGRGNFPPRFSGLQFPNYSSELNVNALELDDSALYLCASSFQLNYGYTFGSGTRLTVV.